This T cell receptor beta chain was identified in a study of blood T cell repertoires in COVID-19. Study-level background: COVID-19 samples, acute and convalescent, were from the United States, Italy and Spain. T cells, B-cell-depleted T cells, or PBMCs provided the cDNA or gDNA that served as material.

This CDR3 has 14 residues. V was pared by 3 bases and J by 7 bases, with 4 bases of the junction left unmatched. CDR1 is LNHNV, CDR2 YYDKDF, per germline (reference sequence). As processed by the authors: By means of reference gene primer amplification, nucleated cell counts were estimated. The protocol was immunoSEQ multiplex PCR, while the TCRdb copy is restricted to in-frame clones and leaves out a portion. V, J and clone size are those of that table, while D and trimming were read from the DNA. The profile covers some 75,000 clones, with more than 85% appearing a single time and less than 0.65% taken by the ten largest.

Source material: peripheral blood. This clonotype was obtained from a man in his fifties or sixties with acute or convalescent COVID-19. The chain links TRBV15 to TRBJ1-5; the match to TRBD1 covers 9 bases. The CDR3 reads CATSRDRGSQPQHF. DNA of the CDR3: TGTGCCACCAGCAGGGACAGGGGTTCGCAGCCCCAGCATTTT. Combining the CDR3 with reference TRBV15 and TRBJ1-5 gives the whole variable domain DAMVIQNPRYQVTQFGKPVTLSCSQTLNHNVMYWYQQKSSQAPKLLFHYYDKDFNNEADTPDNFQSRRPNTSFCFLDIRSPGLGDTAMYLCATSRDRGSQPQHFGDGTRLSIL.